The rows below give T cell receptor beta chains drawn from one sample of a study of CD4 and CD8 cells across lung adenocarcinoma regions. MiXCR was run by TCRdb on the PCR reads, yielding one entry per CDR3 protein. The repertoire holds about 3,200 distinct CDR3 sequences, with around 60% as singletons. Sequenced sample: CD4+ T cells from the margin of a lung tumor. These receptors originate from a male donor with lung adenocarcinoma. The CD4 and CD8 labels of this study may be unreliable. Both conserved end residues are part of each CDR3. A D gene is named only where the DNA matches it firmly. Some rows have no size entry. The others give once, few or many, or a class for an expanded clone.

>TRBJ2-4|TRBV11-2|19|TRBD2|.
CASSLGGGGIKEAKNIQYF
TGTGCCAGCAGCTTAGGGGGCGGGGGGATAAAGGAAGCCAAAAACATTCAGTACTTC
>TRBJ1-6|TRBV22-1|8|.|.
CLGMHTSF
TGTCTTGGGATGCACACGTCTTTT
>TRBJ2-1|TRBV7-8|11|.|.
CASSLVDEQFF
TGTGCCAGCAGCTTAGTAGATGAGCAGTTCTTC
>TRBJ2-5|TRBV11-2|12|.|.
CASGEGPETQYF
TGTGCCAGCGGCGAAGGCCCAGAGACCCAGTACTTC
>TRBJ1-2|TRBV3-1|12|.|few
CASSQDGYGYTF
TGTGCCAGCAGCCAAGATGGGTATGGCTACACCTTC
>TRBJ2-1|TRBV10-3|11|.|.
CAISEGNEQFF
TGTGCCATCAGTGAAGGTAATGAGCAGTTCTTC
>TRBJ1-2|TRBV1|12|.|.
CTRLTIGRAHVF
TGCACCAGGCTCACGATCGGAAGAGCACACGTCTTC
>TRBJ1-1|TRBV6-5|15|TRBD1|large
CASSYLGQGNTEAFF
TGTGCCAGCAGTTACCTTGGACAGGGTAACACTGAAGCTTTCTTT
>TRBJ2-7|TRBV7-8|15|.|.
CASSSRWGEGYEQYF
TGTGCCAGCAGCTCCCGGTGGGGGGAAGGGTACGAGCAGTACTTC
>TRBJ2-7|TRBV7-2|16|.|.
CASSPPANRAGYEQYF
TGTGCCAGCAGCCCCCCAGCAAACAGGGCGGGCTACGAGCAGTACTTC
>TRBJ1-1|TRBV3-1|16|TRBD1|large
CASSPRDRRLNTEAFF
TGTGCCAGCAGCCCAAGGGACAGGAGATTGAACACTGAAGCTTTCTTT
>TRBJ2-1|TRBV11-3|13|.|.
CASSPRGINEQFF
TGTGCCAGCAGCCCAAGGGGTATCAATGAGCAGTTCTTC
>TRBJ2-1|TRBV6-1|14|TRBD1|once
CASRRGTGGNEQFF
TGTGCCAGCAGGAGAGGGACAGGGGGCAATGAGCAGTTCTTC
>TRBJ2-2|TRBV6-1|16|TRBD1|.
CASRRGQELADGELFF
TGTGCCAGCAGGCGGGGACAGGAACTGGCTGACGGGGAGCTGTTTTTT
>TRBJ2-6|TRBV11-3|16|.|few
CASSSLGPSGANVLTF
TGTGCCAGCAGCTCCCTCGGCCCCTCTGGGGCCAACGTCCTGACTTTC
>TRBJ2-5|TRBV7-2|15|TRBD1|.
CASSSDRGPQETQYF
TGTGCCAGCAGCTCGGACAGGGGGCCCCAAGAGACCCAGTACTTC
>TRBJ2-5|TRBV11-3|17|TRBD2|.
CASSFGLAGDMGETQYF
TGTGCCAGCAGCTTTGGACTAGCGGGAGATATGGGAGAGACCCAGTACTTC
>TRBJ1-2|TRBV27|16|TRBD1|.
CASTSRGQGYNYGYTF
TGTGCCAGCACTTCACGGGGACAGGGTTATAACTATGGCTACACCTTC
>TRBJ2-7|TRBV11-3|15|TRBD2|.
CASSFQLAGDYEQYF
TGTGCCAGCAGCTTTCAACTAGCGGGGGACTACGAGCAGTACTTC
>TRBJ2-5|TRBV6-1|14|.|once
CASSDLLGVETQYF
TGTGCCAGCAGTGACTTGTTGGGGGTGGAGACCCAGTACTTC
>TRBJ1-1|TRBV6-1|14|TRBD1|.
CASSRSQGVTEAFF
TGTGCCAGCAGCCGCTCACAGGGGGTCACTGAAGCTTTCTTT
>TRBJ2-2|TRBV10-2|13|.|.
CASKEGNTGELFF
TGCGCCAGCAAAGAAGGGAACACCGGGGAGCTGTTTTTT
>TRBJ2-7|TRBV10-3|12|.|.
CATSGRGWEQYF
TGTGCCACCTCCGGACGGGGGTGGGAGCAGTACTTC